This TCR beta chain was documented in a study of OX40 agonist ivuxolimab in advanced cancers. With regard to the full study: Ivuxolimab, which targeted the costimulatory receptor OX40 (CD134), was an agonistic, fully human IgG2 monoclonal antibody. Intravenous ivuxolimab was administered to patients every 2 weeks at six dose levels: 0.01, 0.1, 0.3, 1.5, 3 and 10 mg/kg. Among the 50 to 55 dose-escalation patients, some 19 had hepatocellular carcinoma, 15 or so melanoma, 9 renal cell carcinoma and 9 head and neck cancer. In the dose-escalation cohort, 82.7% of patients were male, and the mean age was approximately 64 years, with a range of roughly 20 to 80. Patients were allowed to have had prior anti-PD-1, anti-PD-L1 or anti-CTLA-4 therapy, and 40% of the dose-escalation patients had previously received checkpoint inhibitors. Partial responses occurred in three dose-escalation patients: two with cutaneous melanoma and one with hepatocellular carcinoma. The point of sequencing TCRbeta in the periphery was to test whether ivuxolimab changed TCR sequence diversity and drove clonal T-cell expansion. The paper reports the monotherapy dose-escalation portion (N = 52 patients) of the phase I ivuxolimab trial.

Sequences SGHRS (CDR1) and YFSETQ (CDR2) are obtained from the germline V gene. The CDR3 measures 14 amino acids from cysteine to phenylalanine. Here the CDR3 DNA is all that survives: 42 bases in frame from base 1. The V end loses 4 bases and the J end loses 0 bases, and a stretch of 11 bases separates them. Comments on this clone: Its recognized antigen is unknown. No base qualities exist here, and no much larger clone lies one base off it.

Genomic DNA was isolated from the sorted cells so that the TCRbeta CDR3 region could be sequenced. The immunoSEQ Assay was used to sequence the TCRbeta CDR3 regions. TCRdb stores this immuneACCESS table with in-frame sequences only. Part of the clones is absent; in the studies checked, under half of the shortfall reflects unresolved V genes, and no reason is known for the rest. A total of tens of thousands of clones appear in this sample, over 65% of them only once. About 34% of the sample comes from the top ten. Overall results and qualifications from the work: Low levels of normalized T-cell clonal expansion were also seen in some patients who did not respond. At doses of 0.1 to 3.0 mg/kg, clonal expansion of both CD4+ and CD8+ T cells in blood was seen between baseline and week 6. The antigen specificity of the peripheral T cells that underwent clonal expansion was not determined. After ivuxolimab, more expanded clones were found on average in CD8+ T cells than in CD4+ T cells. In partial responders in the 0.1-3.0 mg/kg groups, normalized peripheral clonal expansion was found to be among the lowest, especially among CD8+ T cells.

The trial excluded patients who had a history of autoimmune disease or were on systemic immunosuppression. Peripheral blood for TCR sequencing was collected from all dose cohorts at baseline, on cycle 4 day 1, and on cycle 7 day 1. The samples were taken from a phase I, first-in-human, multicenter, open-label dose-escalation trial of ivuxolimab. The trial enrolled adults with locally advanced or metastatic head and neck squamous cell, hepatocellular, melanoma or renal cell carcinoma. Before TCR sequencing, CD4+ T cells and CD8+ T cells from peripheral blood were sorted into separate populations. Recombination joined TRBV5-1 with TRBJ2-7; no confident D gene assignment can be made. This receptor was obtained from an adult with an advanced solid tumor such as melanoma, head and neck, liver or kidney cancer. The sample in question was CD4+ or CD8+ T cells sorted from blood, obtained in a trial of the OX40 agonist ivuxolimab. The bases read TGCGCCAGCAGCGGGGATCGCCACTCCTACGAGCAGTACTTC. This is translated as CASSGDRHSYEQYF.